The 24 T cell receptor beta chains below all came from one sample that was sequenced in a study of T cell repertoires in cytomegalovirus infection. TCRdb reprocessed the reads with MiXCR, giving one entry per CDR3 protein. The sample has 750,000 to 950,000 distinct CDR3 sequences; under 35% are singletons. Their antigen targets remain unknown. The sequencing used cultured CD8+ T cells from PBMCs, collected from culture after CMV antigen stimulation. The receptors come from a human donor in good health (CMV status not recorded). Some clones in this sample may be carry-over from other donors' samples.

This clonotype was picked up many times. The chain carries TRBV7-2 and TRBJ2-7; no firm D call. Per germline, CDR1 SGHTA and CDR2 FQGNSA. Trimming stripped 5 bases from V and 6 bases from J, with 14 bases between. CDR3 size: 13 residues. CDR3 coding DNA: TGTGCCAGCAGCCCCCCCTTAACACCCGAGCAGTACTTC. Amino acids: CASSPPLTPEQYF.

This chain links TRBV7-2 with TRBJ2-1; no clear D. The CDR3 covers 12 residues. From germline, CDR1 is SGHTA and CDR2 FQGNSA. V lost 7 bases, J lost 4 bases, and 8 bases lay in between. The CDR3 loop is CASTNTYNEQFF. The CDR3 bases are TGTGCCAGCACCAACACATACAATGAGCAGTTCTTC. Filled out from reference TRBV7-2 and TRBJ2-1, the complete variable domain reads GAGVSQSPSNKVTEKGKDVELRCDPISGHTALYWYRQSLGQGLEFLIYFQGNSAPDKSGLPSDRFSAERTGGSVSTLTIQRTQQEDSAVYLCASTNTYNEQFFGPGTRLTVL.

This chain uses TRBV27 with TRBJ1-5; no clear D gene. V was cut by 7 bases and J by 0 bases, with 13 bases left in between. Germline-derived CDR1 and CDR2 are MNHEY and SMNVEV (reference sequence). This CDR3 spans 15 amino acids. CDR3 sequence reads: CASNPTSLSNQPQHF. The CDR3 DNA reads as TGTGCCAGCAACCCTACGAGCCTTAGCAATCAGCCCCAGCATTTT.

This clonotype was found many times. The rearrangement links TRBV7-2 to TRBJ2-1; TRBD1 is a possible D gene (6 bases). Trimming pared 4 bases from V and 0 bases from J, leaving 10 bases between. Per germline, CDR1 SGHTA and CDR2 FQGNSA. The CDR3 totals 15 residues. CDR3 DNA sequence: TGTGCCAGCAGCTCAGACAGGAGCTCCTACAATGAGCAGTTCTTC. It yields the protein CASSSDRSSYNEQFF.

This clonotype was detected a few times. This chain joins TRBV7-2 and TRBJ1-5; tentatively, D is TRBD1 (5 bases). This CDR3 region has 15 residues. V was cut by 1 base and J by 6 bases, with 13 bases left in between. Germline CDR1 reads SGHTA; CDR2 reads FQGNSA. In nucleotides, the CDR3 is TGTGCCAGCAGCTTAGATGCCAGGGCGGGTCAGCCCCAGCATTTT. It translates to CASSLDARAGQPQHF.

CDR3 loop: CASSLQGRSSYEQYV. In DNA, the CDR3 is TGTGCCAGCAGCCTTCAAGGACGGAGCTCCTACGAGCAGTACGTC. The V and J genes are TRBV6-2 or TRBV6-3 and TRBJ2-7, with D uncertain. CDR1 is MNHEY and CDR2 is SVGEGT in the germline V gene. This CDR3 spans 15 amino acids. V lost 6 bases and J lost 0, with 15 bases in between.

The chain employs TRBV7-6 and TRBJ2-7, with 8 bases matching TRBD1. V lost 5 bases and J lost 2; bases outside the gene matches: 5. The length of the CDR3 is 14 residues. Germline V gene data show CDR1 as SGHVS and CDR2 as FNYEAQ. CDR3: CASSPLDRAYEQYF. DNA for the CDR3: TGTGCCAGCAGCCCCCTGGACAGGGCCTACGAGCAGTACTTC. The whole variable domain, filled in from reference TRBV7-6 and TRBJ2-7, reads GAGVSQSPRYKVTKRGQDVALRCDPISGHVSLYWYRQALGQGPEFLTYFNYEAQQDKSGLPNDRFSAERPEGSISTLTIQRTEQRDSAMYRCASSPLDRAYEQYFGPGTRLTVT.

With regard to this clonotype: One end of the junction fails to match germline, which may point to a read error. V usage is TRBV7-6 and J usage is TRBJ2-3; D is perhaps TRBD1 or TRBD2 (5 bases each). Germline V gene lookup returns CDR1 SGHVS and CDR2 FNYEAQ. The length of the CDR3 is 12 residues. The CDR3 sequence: CDSSLGPRTQYF. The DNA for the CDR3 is TGTGACAGCAGCTTGGGACCACGTACGCAGTATTTT.

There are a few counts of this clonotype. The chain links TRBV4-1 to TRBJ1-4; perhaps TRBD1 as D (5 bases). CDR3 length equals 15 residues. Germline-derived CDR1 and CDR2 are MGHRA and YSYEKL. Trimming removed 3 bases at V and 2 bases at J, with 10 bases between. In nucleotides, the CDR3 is TGCGCCAGCAGCCATCGGGACTTCACTAATGAAAAACTGTTTTTT. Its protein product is CASSHRDFTNEKLFF.

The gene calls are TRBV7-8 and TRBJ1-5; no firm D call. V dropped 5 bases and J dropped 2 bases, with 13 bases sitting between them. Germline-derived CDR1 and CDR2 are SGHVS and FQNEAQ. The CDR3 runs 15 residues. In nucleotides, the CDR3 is TGTGCCAGCAGCCCCGGACCCATGGGCAATCAGCCCCAGCATTTT. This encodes CASSPGPMGNQPQHF.

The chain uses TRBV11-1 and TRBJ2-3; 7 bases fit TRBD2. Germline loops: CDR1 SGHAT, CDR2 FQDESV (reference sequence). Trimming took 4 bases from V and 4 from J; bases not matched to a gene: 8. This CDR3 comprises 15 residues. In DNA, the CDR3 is TGTGCCAGCAGCTGGGGGGGACTACGCTCAGATACGCAGTATTTT. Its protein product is CASSWGGLRSDTQYF.

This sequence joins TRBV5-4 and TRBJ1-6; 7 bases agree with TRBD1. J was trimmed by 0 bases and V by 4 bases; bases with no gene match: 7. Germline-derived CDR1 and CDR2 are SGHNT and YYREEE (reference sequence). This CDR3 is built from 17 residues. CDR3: CASSPTGALSYNSPLHF. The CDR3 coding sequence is TGTGCCAGCAGCCCTACAGGGGCCCTCTCCTATAATTCACCCCTCCACTTT.

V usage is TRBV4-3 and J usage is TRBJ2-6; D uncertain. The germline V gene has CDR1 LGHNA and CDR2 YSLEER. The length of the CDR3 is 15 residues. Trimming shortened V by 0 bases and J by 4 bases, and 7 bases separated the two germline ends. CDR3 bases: TGCGCCAGCAGCCAAGATACGCGGGGGGCCAACGTCCTGACTTTC. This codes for CASSQDTRGANVLTF.

CDR3: CSALQSDGYTF. CDR3 DNA: TGCAGTGCCCTCCAGAGTGATGGCTACACCTTC. The chain combines TRBV20-1 with TRBJ1-2; no firm D call. Germline V gene lookup returns CDR1 DFQATT and CDR2 SNEGSKA (reference sequence). With 6 bases removed from V and 6 bases from J, the gap between germline ends came to 11 bases. CDR3 length: 11 amino acids.

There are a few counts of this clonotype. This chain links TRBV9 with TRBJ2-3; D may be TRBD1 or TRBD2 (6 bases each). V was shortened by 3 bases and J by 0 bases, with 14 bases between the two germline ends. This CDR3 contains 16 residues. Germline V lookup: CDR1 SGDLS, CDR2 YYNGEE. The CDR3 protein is CASSGPGASSTDTQYF. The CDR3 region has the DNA TGTGCCAGCAGCGGCCCGGGGGCGTCTAGCACAGATACGCAGTATTTT.

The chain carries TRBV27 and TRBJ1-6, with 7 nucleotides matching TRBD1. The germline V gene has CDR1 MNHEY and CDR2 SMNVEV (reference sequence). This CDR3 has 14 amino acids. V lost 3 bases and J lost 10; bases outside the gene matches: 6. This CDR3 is CASSFQGVGSPLHF. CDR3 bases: TGTGCCAGCAGTTTCCAGGGGGTCGGCTCACCCCTCCACTTT.

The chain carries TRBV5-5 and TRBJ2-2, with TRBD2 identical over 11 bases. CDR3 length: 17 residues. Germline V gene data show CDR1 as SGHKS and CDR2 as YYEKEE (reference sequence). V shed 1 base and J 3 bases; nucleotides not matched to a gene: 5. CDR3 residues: CASSLTSGGPYTGELFF. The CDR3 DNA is TGTGCCAGCAGCTTGACTAGCGGGGGCCCCTACACCGGGGAGCTGTTTTTT.

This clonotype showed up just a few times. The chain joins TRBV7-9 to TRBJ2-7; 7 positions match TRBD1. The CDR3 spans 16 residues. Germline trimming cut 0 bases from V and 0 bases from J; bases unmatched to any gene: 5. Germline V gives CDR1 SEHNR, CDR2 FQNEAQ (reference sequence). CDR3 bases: TGTGCCAGCAGCTTAGCATCTAGACAGGGCTCCTACGAGCAGTACGTC. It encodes CASSLASRQGSYEQYV.

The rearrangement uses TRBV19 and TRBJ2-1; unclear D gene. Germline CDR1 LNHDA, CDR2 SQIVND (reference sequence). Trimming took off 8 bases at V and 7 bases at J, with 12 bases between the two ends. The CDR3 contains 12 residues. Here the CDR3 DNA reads TGTGCCAGTGGACCGGGTGTGAATGAGCAGTTCTTC. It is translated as CASGPGVNEQFF.

The CDR3 reads CATSDAGLAGTQETQYF. The DNA for the CDR3 is TGTGCCACCAGTGATGCTGGACTAGCGGGGACCCAAGAGACCCAGTACTTC. The chain uses TRBV24-1 and TRBJ2-5; the match to TRBD2 covers 12 bases. The CDR3 totals 17 residues. The V and J ends lost 3 bases and 1 base, in that order; junction bases with no gene match: 5. CDR1 and CDR2 (germline): KGHDR, SFDVKD.

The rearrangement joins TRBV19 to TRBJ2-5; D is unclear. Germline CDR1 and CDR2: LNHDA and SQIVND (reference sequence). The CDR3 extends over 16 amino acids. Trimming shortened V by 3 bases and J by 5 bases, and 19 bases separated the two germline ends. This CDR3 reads CASSIGLRASGETQYF. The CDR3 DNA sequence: TGTGCCAGTAGTATCGGCCTCCGGGCCTCCGGGGAGACCCAGTACTTC.

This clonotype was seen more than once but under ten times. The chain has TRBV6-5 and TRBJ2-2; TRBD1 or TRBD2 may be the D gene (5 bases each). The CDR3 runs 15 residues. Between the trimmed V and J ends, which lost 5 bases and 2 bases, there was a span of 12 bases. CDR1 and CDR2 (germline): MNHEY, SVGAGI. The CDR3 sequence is CASSRQGENTGELFF. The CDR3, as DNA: TGTGCCAGCAGTCGTCAGGGAGAAAACACCGGGGAGCTGTTTTTT.

The CDR3 nucleotides are TGTGCCAGCAGTTCTATAATCAGGGGCATCTCCTACGAGCAGTACTTC. Translation: CASSSIIRGISYEQYF. The chain links TRBV12-3 or TRBV12-4 to TRBJ2-7; tentative D call: TRBD1 (6 bases). This CDR3 has 16 amino acids. The V end was cut by 4 bases, the J end by 0 bases, with 16 bases between.

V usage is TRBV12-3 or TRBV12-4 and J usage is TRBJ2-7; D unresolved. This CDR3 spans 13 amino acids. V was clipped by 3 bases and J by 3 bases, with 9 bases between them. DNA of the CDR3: TGTGCCAGCAGTTTCAATAGGGTCTACGAGCAGTACTTC. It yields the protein CASSFNRVYEQYF.